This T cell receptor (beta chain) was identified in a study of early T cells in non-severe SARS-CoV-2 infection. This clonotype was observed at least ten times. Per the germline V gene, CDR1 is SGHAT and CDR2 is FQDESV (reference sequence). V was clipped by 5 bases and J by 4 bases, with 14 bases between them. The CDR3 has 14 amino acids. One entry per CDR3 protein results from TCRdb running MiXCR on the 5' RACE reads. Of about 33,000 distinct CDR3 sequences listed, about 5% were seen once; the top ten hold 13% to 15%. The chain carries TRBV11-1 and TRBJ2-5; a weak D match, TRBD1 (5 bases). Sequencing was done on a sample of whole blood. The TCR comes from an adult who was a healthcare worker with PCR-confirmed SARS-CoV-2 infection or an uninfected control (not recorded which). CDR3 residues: CASSQPGFGETQYF. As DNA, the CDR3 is TGTGCCAGCAGCCAACCAGGGTTTGGAGAGACCCAGTACTTC.